This T cell receptor (beta chain) stems from a study of blood T cells in healthy people across ages. Study-level points and caveats: Age showed a roughly linear inverse relationship with TCR beta diversity per million T cells.

Germline CDR1 reads SGHRS; CDR2 reads YFSETQ. This CDR3 spans 15 amino acids. Between the trimmed V and J ends, which lost 0 bases and 4 bases, there was a span of 13 bases. Concerning this clonotype itself: The antigen is unknown.

A J-beta primer mix and a sample-barcoded 5' primer were used in a second PCR of roughly 7 to 12 cycles. Every cDNA molecule carried a tag from a template-switch adaptor bearing 12 random nucleotides. TCRdb recomputed calls from the 5' RACE reads with MiXCR, one row per CDR3 protein. This table has about 570,000 distinct CDR3 sequences, 27% appearing once. Sequenced sample: blood. The clonotype originates from a woman between 65 and 79 years old in good health. J is TRBJ1-1 and V is TRBV5-1; D is possibly TRBD1 (5 bases). DNA of the CDR3: TGCGCCAGCAGCTTGGATTCAGGGTCGGGCACTGAAGCTTTCTTT. Translating it yields CASSLDSGSGTEAFF.